This T cell receptor (beta chain) was observed in a study of cytomegalovirus exposure and HLA in healthy donors. The CDR3 totals 11 residues. Deletions cut 3 bases from V and 3 bases from J, with 2 bases between. CDR1 and CDR2 (germline): KGHSH, LQKENI. Study results and caveats: Accurate prediction of most subjects' HLA-A and HLA-B alleles from TCR beta sequences was reported. TRBV6-2, TRBV6-3 and some other V segments were excluded as indistinguishable.

The primer mix had 60 Vbeta and 13 Jbeta primers. Only in-frame clones appear in the TCRdb table, and some are missing; sequencing was by immunoSEQ multiplex PCR. The table lists about 200,000 clones, about 80% of them singletons. In regard to this clone: Its specificity is not known.

Sequenced sample: PBMCs. The chain is built from TRBV18 and TRBJ2-5, with no clear D. The receptor was derived from a woman aged 30 to 39 in good health and CMV-seropositive. The DNA for the CDR3 is TGTGCCAGCTCACCCAAAGAGACCCAGTACTTC. It encodes CASSPKETQYF.